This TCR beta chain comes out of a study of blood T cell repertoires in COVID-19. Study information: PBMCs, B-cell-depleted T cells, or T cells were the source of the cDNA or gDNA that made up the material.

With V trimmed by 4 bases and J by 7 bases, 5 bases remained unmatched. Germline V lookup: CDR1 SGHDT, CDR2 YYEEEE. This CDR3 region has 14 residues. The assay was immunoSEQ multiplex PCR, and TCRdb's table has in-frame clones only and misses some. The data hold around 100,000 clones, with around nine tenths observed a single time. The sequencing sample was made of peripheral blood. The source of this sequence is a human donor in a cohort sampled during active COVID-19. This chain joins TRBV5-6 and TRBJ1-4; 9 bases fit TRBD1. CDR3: CASSPGQGSEKLFF. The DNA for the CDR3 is TGTGCCAGCAGCCCGGGACAGGGTTCTGAAAAACTGTTTTTT.